This TCR beta chain stems from a study of cytomegalovirus exposure and HLA in healthy donors (dated by TCRdb to about 2017). With respect to the entire study: According to an earlier analysis of 550 to 700 of the donors, about 179 million T cells yielded 100 million or so unique TCR beta sequences and approximately 300 Gb of sequence data. Because of strong linkage in the cohort, roughly five DR-DQ haplotypes were treated as single units for association and clustering. Besides the first cohort of roughly 700 subjects, a separate validation cohort made up of roughly 120 different subjects was used. All discovery cohort repertoires had been generated using a single sequencing platform. To predict cytomegalovirus infection status, the study brought together high-throughput TCR immunosequencing, statistical association of individual TCRs with disease status, and machine learning. Donor age, sex, ethnicity and CMV serostatus were compiled together with the repertoire data. HLA typing covered class I and class II loci at four-digit resolution. A later genetic analysis took genome-wide SNP genotypes for 398 of the 666 donors and used that subset as a discovery cohort. Using immunosequencing, the study profiled T cell repertoires from about 650 subjects and related those repertoires to cytomegalovirus serostatus. An early release that covered around 590 HLA-typed donors contained about 300 gigabases of sequencing data and 80 million or so unique TCR sequences. Of the roughly 410 genotyped donors, 65% to 90% were placed in the genetic ancestry cluster associated with self-reported Caucasian donors. The number of donors typed differed by locus, with 629-630 for A, B, C, DRB1 and DQB1, roughly 550 for DQA1, 606 for DPA1, and some 450 for DPB1. An earlier analysis of 587 of the donors used high-throughput TCR beta sequencing to judge whether each TCR beta V gene segment behaved as functional or pseudogenic. The study aimed to test whether signatures of past pathogen exposure could be identified by cataloging public T cell receptors. In the later analysis, no new phenotypic data were used to find candidate immune exposures; instead, reliance was placed on TCR beta sequences and their occurrence across donors. Across some 400 genotyped donors of the cohort, an average of approximately 240,000 unique TCR beta nucleotide sequences per donor were sequenced, and 15% to 20% of those sequences were non-productive. In a later analysis, previously published TCR beta repertoires from hundreds of donors were re-analyzed and high-resolution HLA genotyping was added so that TCR occurrence patterns could be studied. Study-level results and caveats: Some IMGT-functional V segments, including TRBV6-2 and TRBV6-3, could not be distinguished by the 87-base-pair reads and were therefore excluded. The cohort was sequenced for TCR beta chains only, and without alpha or paired-chain data the features that could be detected were limited. A group of highly shared sequence variants was considered likely to be a technical artifact of the sequencing pipeline. A later analysis found that most CMV-associated TCR beta chains appeared HLA-restricted, with HLA associations seemingly driven largely by CMV exposure. According to a later analysis, TCR association rates differed among HLA loci, with DRB1 alleles showing the most associated TCRs and HLA-C alleles showing the fewest. The study gave a list of 150 to 200 TCR beta chains associated with cytomegalovirus. Cytomegalovirus status was reported to be diagnosed by the classifier with high specificity and sensitivity in both the original and validation cohorts. When HLA alleles, especially DR and DQ, strongly co-occurred, TCR associations were difficult to assign to individual alleles. Correlated functional status among segregating V segments might be attributable to linkage disequilibrium, but an unknown experimental factor could not be ruled out. Roughly uniform sequencing depth across donors was assumed in presence/absence analyses, although this assumption may not hold. An earlier analysis of around 540 of the donors showed that most TCR beta V segments appeared in productive rearrangements either about 87% or about 30% of the time, which broadly matched IMGT annotations. About 17 rarely observed V segments, including chromosome 9 orphons, were excluded from the earlier analysis of almost 600 of the donors because counts were too low. While some public TCRs were present in many individuals, most TCR sequences turned up only very rarely across donors. The authors suggested that the approach could potentially be generalized to other disease states and immunological phenotypes. In a later analysis, HLA-associated TCR beta chains were found to be more clonally expanded and to have lower generation probabilities than equally common non-associated chains. In a later genetic analysis, a missense DCLRE1C variant was associated with V-gene and J-gene trimming of TCR beta chains, and the association was replicated in an independent cohort. In vitro tests confirmed that a few of the cytomegalovirus-associated TCR beta chains recognize cytomegalovirus antigens. A later analysis associated some 17,000 TCR beta sequences with specific HLA alleles at a false discovery rate of 0.05. Compared with the approximately 720-donor mean, donors in an Asian-associated ancestry cluster had fewer N-insertions in productive TCRs, according to a later genetic analysis. A further reported finding was that TCR beta sequences accurately predicted the HLA-A and HLA-B alleles for most subjects in the first cohort. The only immune exposure information available for the cohort was CMV serostatus. Because HLA typing was missing for some donors at each locus, association tests included only the typed subset. In a later analysis, several top co-occurrence clusters were reported to appear linked to parvovirus B19, influenza, CMV and Epstein-Barr virus.

The library was prepared using the immunoSEQ multiplex PCR assay. For the multiplex PCR, a mixture combining 60 forward primers for TCR Vbeta segments and 13 reverse primers for TCR Jbeta segments was used. A multiplex PCR assay on genomic DNA amplified the CDR3 region of rearranged TCR beta genes. On the Illumina HiSeq System, the amplified TCR beta libraries were sequenced as 87-base-pair reads. The published analysis was carried out like this. A later analysis counted tens of millions of unique TCR beta chains across the 650 to 800 repertoires, and about 10 million of these chains were shared by at least two donors. A nearest-neighbor algorithm error-corrected the raw reads and collapsed the reads into unique sequences, merging closely related sequences to remove PCR and sequencing errors. Alignment of CDR3 sequences to IMGT reference sequences was used to assign V, D and J gene segments. For a sequence to be retained, a match of at least six nucleotides was required to both a V gene segment and a J gene segment. Rearrangements were called productive when the CDR3 lacked stop codons and stayed in frame with V and J; all others were non-productive. Following IMGT convention, CDR3 was defined as the stretch from the second conserved V-encoded cysteine up to the conserved J-encoded phenylalanine. In an earlier analysis of 550 to 650 of the donors, sequences lacking an unambiguous match to a single V gene segment were excluded. An earlier analysis of about 600 of the donors called V segments functional above 56.7% productive rearrangements and segregating when the between-donor standard deviation exceeded 5%. To diagnose cytomegalovirus status from the catalog of TCR beta chain sequences, a statistical classification framework was built. V and J gene assignment, in a later analysis, came from comparing TCR nucleotide sequences with IMGT/GENE-DB human TR gene sequences. A later analysis assigned CDR3 sequences and most-parsimonious VDJ recombination scenarios with the TCRdist pipeline. In a later analysis, each TCR beta chain was defined by its CDR3 amino acid sequence together with its V-gene family, and reads lacking a unique V-gene family were excluded. A later analysis removed 500 to 600 highly shared, low-generation-probability nucleotide sequences to deal with suspected cross-contamination and a sequencing artifact. A later analysis calculated a clonal expansion index for each public chain from normalized within-repertoire ranks of inferred template counts. In a later analysis, generation probabilities were computed with a VDJ recombination model fitted to out-of-frame rearrangements, and the resulting probabilities were checked against IGoR. In a later analysis, TCR-TCR, TCR-HLA and TCR-CMV co-occurrence was scored with hypergeometric tests, and a repertoire-size bias correction was applied to TCR pairs. False discovery rates were estimated in a later analysis by permuting HLA or CMV assignments 20 times. In a later analysis, co-occurring TCRs were grouped with DBSCAN, and TCRdist sequence similarity was added when clustering was performed within HLA-allele-positive subsets. Repertoires with fewer than 30,000 or more than 120,000 public chains were left out of co-occurrence clustering, as were four to six repertoires with anomalous nucleotide sharing. Held by TCRdb, this immuneACCESS table contains in-frame sequences only and omits some clones. Under half of the omission traces to an unresolved V gene where checked; the cause of the rest is unknown. V and J calls plus clone size are reproduced from that table; the DNA served to infer D and trimming. The table of this sample itemizes just over 200,000 clones. More than 0.95% of the sample is taken by the ten largest.

The cohort consisted of 600 to 700 healthy bone marrow donors. All cohort members were sampled while nominally healthy, although unrecorded immune exposures were likely present. The donor tested CMV seropositive, placing the donor among the 289 seropositive members of the cohort. A peripheral blood sample was collected from each donor, and TCR beta sequencing was performed on peripheral blood mononuclear cells. The Qiagen DNeasy Blood Extraction Kit was used to extract genomic DNA from the blood cell samples. A word on this clone: Its antigen is currently not known.

Measured from the cysteine to the phenylalanine, the CDR3 is 21 residues long. Only CDR3 DNA is held: 63 bases, read in frame from base 1. V is cut back by 10 bases and J by 4 bases, with 28 bases in the junction unmatched. CDR1 and CDR2 (KGHSH, LQKENI) derive from the germline V gene. This clonotype was sampled from a girl aged 2 to 9 in good health and CMV-seropositive. Sequencing used PBMCs. Rearrangement joined TRBV18 to TRBJ2-3; 11 bases in between match TRBD2. In nucleotide form, the sequence is TGTGCCACCTTATGCCTCCCCAGAGCTAGCGGGAGGACGCGGGCCCCAGATACGCAGTATTTT. Its amino acids are CATLCLPRASGRTRAPDTQYF.